This T cell receptor (beta chain) was captured in a study of beta chain features in type 1 diabetes. Study-level results: VDJ junctions in type 1 diabetes patients carried more deletions and fewer insertions. All four CD4+ subsets of Type 1 diabetes patients contained TCRB CDR3s that were moderately but significantly shorter. Naive, central memory and Treg TCRB repertoires seemed to resemble each other more closely in patients than they did in healthy donors.

The sequenced template was cDNA made from the entire isolated RNA. Assay: immunoSEQ multiplex PCR; the TCRdb copy retains only in-frame clones and omits some. The sample consists of hundreds of thousands of clones, 13% of them appearing once. Between the trimmed V and J ends, which lost 0 bases and 1 base, there was a span of 6 bases. Germline CDR1 SGHDT, CDR2 YYEEEE. This CDR3 is 14 amino acids long. This clone was seen more than once but under ten times. What it binds is not known. The receptor was derived from a man aged 18 to 29 with type 1 diabetes. The J gene is TRBJ2-3, the V gene TRBV5-6; D gene ambiguous. Sequencing was done on a sample of naive CD4+ T cells from blood. This CDR3 is CASSLGLGTDTQYF. Here the CDR3 DNA reads TGTGCCAGCAGCTTGGGATTGGGCACAGATACGCAGTATTTT.